The subject of this entry is one T cell receptor (beta chain). Its antigen is unidentified. The sample comes from a study of shared clonotypes between healthy human individuals. Study outcomes and limitations: Generation probabilities were higher for clonotypes shared across all four sorted-subset donors than for unshared ones.

The run depth of the assay was deep. Sorted subsets were amplified in replicate PCRs using 200 ng DNA, roughly 30,000 T cell genomes. The assay was immunoSEQ multiplex PCR, and TCRdb's table has in-frame clones only and misses some. The table lists a few hundred thousand clones, roughly 87% of them singletons. Trimming removed 1 base from V and 4 bases from J, with 13 bases in between. The germline V gene has CDR1 MGHRA and CDR2 YSYEKL. The CDR3 extends over 15 amino acids. Sequenced input: memory CD8+ T cells sorted from blood. Subset noted: CD45RO+ cells pooled with CCR7-negative TemRA cells. The origin of this receptor is a man between 18 and 29 years old in good health. This chain connects TRBV4-1 to TRBJ1-1, with D possibly TRBD1 on 6 matching bases. CDR3 sequence: CASSQGVRGSTEAFF. As DNA, the CDR3 is TGCGCCAGCAGCCAAGGGGTTAGGGGGAGCACTGAAGCTTTCTTT.